Listed here is a single T cell receptor (beta chain). This receptor's antigen is unknown. No base-level quality is on record; no much larger clone is a single base apart. Spanning cysteine to phenylalanine, the CDR3 consists of 15 amino acids. The entry retains the CDR3 DNA only, 45 bases that are in frame from base 1. V and J lose 5 bases and 7 bases, and a span of 18 bases separates them. For CDR1 and CDR2, the germline V gene (reference sequence) lists LNHDA and SQIVND. This entry comes from a study of OX40 agonist ivuxolimab in advanced cancers. As for the study more broadly: The costimulatory receptor OX40 (CD134) was targeted by ivuxolimab, a fully human IgG2 agonistic monoclonal antibody. Intravenous ivuxolimab was administered to patients every 2 weeks at six dose levels: 0.01, 0.1, 0.3, 1.5, 3 and 10 mg/kg. Of the roughly 54 dose-escalation patients, hepatocellular carcinoma was present in 19, melanoma in roughly 15, renal cell carcinoma in 9 and head and neck cancer in 9. In the dose-escalation cohort, approximately 82% of patients were male, and the mean age was approximately 64 years, with a range of roughly 20 to 85. Patients were allowed to have had prior anti-PD-1, anti-PD-L1 or anti-CTLA-4 therapy, and around 40% of the dose-escalation patients had previously received checkpoint inhibitors. Partial responses were achieved by three dose-escalation patients, of whom one had hepatocellular carcinoma and two had cutaneous melanoma. The purpose of peripheral TCRbeta sequencing was to test whether ivuxolimab changed TCR sequence diversity and led to clonal T-cell expansion. The paper covers the monotherapy dose-escalation part of the phase I ivuxolimab trial, which included N of about 50 patients. The paper's findings and limits, for the study overall: The antigen specificity of the peripheral T cells that underwent clonal expansion was not determined. Low levels of normalized T-cell clonal expansion were also shown by some nonresponding patients. Clonal expansion of both CD4+ and CD8+ blood T cells was observed from baseline to week 6 at doses 0.1 to 3.0 mg/kg. In the 0.1-3.0 mg/kg groups, partial responders were among the patients with the lowest normalized peripheral clonal expansion, particularly in CD8+ T cells. After ivuxolimab, expanded clones were on average more numerous among CD8+ T cells than among CD4+ T cells.

The trial excluded patients who had a history of autoimmune disease or who were on systemic immunosuppression. In every dose cohort, peripheral blood was drawn for TCR sequencing at baseline, cycle 4 day 1, and cycle 7 day 1. The samples were taken from a phase I, first-in-human, multicenter, open-label dose-escalation trial of ivuxolimab. Adults with locally advanced or metastatic melanoma, renal cell, hepatocellular, or head and neck squamous cell carcinoma were enrolled in the trial. Before TCR sequencing, CD4+ and CD8+ T cells were separately sorted from peripheral blood. For sequencing of the TCRbeta CDR3 region, genomic DNA was extracted from the sorted cells. The immunoSEQ Assay was used to sequence the TCRbeta CDR3 regions. The table was pulled from immuneACCESS by TCRdb, which kept in-frame rearrangements only. Such tables lose some clones; where checked, under half of the loss comes from unresolved V genes, and the rest has no known cause. Counted in this sample were 65,000 to 95,000 clones; about nine tenths of them appeared once. Clones ranked in the top ten supply around 6.5% of the sample.

The sequenced sample was CD4+ or CD8+ T cells sorted from blood, obtained in a trial of the OX40 agonist ivuxolimab. The V gene is TRBV19 and the J gene is TRBJ1-3, with TRBD1 tentatively as D gene (6 bases match). This sequence originates from an adult with an advanced solid tumor such as melanoma, head and neck, liver or kidney cancer. The CDR3 here reads CASSRPAGAENTIYF. The nucleotide sequence is given as TGTGCCAGTAGTCGCCCAGCAGGGGCCGAGAACACCATATATTTT.